The clone carrying this TCR beta chain has a count of ten or more. Its antigen is still unknown. The data originate from a study of neurological immune-mediated disorders. General observations from the study: There was no association between the multiple sclerosis repertoire cluster and any clinical or MRI feature.

Over 180 million TCR-beta sequences (from 15-18 subjects) were yielded by each sequencing run. TCRdb recomputed calls from the 5' RACE reads with MiXCR, one row per CDR3 protein. The table has approximately 60,000 distinct CDR3 sequences, 4.2% seen once. The CDR3 consists of 14 residues. Germline V lookup: CDR1 SGHDT, CDR2 YYEEEE. Trimming cost V 1 base and J 4 bases, with 11 bases left between them. The TCR originated in a man aged 50 or older with multiple sclerosis. The gene calls are TRBV5-6 and TRBJ1-1; TRBD1 is a possible D gene (6 bases). The source material was PBMCs. The CDR3 nucleotides are TGTGCCAGCAGCTTGATCGTAGGGGGCACTGAAGCTTTCTTT. Translated: CASSLIVGGTEAFF.